This record looks at one T cell receptor beta chain sequence and its context. Authors' analysis steps: Estimation of nucleated cell counts was performed using reference gene primer amplification. Only in-frame clones appear in the TCRdb table, and some are missing; sequencing was by immunoSEQ multiplex PCR. V and J calls and clone size come straight from that table; D and trimming were deduced from the DNA. This sample yields 71,000 or so clones, of which around 87% are seen a single time; 6.5% to 9.5% belongs to the top ten. The data derive from a study of blood T cell repertoires in COVID-19. The overall study: PBMCs, B-cell-depleted T cells, or T cells provided the cDNA or gDNA that made up the material.

Germline trimming cut 3 bases from V and 0 bases from J; bases unmatched to any gene: 7. The CDR3 runs 16 residues. Germline V lookup: CDR1 GTSNPN, CDR2 SVGIG (reference sequence). Sequencing used peripheral blood. This clonotype originated in a man aged 50-60 years with active COVID-19. The chain recombines TRBV30 with TRBJ2-4; 8 bases fit TRBD1. CDR3 residues: CAWRESGGLAKNIQYF. The CDR3, as DNA: TGTGCCTGGAGGGAATCAGGGGGCCTAGCCAAAAACATTCAGTACTTC.